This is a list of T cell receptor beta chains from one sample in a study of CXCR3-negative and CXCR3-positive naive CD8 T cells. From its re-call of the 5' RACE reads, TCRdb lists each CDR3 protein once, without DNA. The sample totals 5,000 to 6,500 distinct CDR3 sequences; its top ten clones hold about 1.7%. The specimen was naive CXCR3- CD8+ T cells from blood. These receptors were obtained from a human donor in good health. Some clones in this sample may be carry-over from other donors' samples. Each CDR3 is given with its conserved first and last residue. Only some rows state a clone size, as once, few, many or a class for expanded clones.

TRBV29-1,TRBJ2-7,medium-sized,CSVDSGQDYEQYF
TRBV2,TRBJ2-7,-,CASRAGTGIAYEQYF
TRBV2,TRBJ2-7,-,CASSRLAGVSYEQYF
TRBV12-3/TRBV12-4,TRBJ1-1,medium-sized,CASTPGSPEAFF
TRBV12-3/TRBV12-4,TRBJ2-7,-,CASSWCSIYEQYF
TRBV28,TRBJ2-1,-,CASSFGQGNPYNEQFF
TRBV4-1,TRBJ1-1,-,CASSGQGSEAFF
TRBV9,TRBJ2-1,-,CASSVQRVSNEQFF
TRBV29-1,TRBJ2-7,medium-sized,CSAVERGAYEQYF
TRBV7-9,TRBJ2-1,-,CATHAYNEQFF
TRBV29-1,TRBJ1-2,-,CSVVERLNYGYTF
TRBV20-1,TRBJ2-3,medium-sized,CSASDWLYTDTQYF
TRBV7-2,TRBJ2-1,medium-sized,CASSLKYVGNEQFF
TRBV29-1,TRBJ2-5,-,CSVTGEFQETQYF
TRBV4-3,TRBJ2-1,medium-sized,CASSQDGTYGLAAGGEQFF
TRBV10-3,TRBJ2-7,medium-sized,CAISESSEQYF
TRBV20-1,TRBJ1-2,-,CSARALGQGSSGYTF
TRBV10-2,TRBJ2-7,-,CASTLGGFYEQYF
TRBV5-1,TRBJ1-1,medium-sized,CASSLEAGNTEAFF
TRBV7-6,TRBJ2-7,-,CASSSHPEDGGNFYEQYF
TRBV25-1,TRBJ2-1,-,CASSEFGGYEQFF
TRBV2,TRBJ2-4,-,CASIPGTGENIQYF
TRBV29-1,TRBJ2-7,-,CSVVGQTYEQYF
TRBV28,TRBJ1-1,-,CASSPDSLNTEAFF
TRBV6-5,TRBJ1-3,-,CASSYLSGGGNTIYF
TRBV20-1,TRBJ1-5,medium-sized,CSASTSKNREGNQPQHF
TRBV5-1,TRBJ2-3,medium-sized,CASSSGDRGRADTQYF
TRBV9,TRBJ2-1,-,CASSGQGGYSYNEQFF
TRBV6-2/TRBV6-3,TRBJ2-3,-,CASSYMTGVTDTQYF
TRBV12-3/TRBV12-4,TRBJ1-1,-,CASSKQGSTEAFF
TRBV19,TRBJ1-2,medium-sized,CASSWTGGDGYTF
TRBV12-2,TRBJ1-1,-,CASRPTPGQALNRLRTEAFF
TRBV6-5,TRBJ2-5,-,CASRPLGTSGGEETQYF
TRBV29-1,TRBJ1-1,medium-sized,CSAGSGETEAFF
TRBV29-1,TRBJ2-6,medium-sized,CSVVFWGDTSGANVLTF
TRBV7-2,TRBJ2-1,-,CASSLAGPGNEQFF
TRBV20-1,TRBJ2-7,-,CSAVTTSGSGTYEQYF
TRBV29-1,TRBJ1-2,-,CSDRQGARGYTF
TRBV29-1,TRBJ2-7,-,CSVEEGTGTYEQYF
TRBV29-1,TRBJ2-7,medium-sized,CSVEFTAGESYEQYF
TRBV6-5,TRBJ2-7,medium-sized,CASSQPDSIEQYF
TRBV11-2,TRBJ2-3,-,CASSLEPTDTQYF
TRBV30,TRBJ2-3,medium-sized,CAWSAGLAADTQYF
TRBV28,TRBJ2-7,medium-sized,CASSYRGLAYEQYF